This TCR beta chain originates from a study of siplizumab effects on memory and regulatory T cells. Study observations and caveats: Mappable alloreactive CD4+ clones were on average around 69% Treg-derived with siplizumab, about 29% in controls. Confirmation that proliferating Tregs from siplizumab cultures had suppressive function was not obtained.

Profiled with immunoSEQ multiplex PCR; TCRdb holds only in-frame clones, not every one. The sample gives under 140,000 clones, roughly 92% of which show up once; roughly 1.4% is in the top ten. This CDR3 spans 13 amino acids. Germline loops: CDR1 MNHNY, CDR2 SVGAGI (reference sequence). Trimming left V 8 bases short and J 5 bases short, with 15 bases between. For this clone: The antigen is undetermined.

The chain joins TRBV6-6 to TRBJ1-1; D perhaps matches TRBD1 (5 bases). Sequencing input: CD4+ T cells sorted from blood. This sequence originates from a human donor in good health. Written as DNA, the CDR3 is TGTGCCAGCGAGGACGGACAAGTGACTGAAGCTTTCTTT. It specifies CASEDGQVTEAFF.